The 31 T cell receptor beta chains below all came from one sample that was sequenced in a study of blood T cell repertoires in COVID-19. Sequenced by immunoSEQ multiplex PCR; TCRdb stores in-frame clones only, minus some. The sample holds over 130,000 clones; approximately 90% are singletons and the top ten take about 11%. Sequenced: peripheral blood. Receptor source: a woman aged 80 or over with acute or convalescent COVID-19.

This clone was recorded only once. The gene calls are TRBV5-1 and TRBJ2-7; possibly TRBD2 for D (5 bases). The CDR3 consists of 14 residues. The ends were cut back, 1 base at V and 5 bases at J, with 13 bases in the middle. CDR1 and CDR2 (germline): SGHRS, YFSETQ. The CDR3 loop is CASSLNGDNNEQYF. The CDR3 DNA is TGCGCCAGCAGCTTGAACGGGGATAACAACGAGCAGTACTTC.

This clone was detected only a few times. The rearrangement joins TRBV7-2 to TRBJ1-2, with 9 bases aligning to TRBD1. CDR1 SGHTA and CDR2 FQGNSA come from the germline V gene. This CDR3 is 16 amino acids long. J lost 6 bases, V lost 2 bases, and 10 bases had no gene match. DNA for the CDR3: TGTGCCAGCAGCTTAAGGGTCGGGGGACAGGGTGATGGCTACACCTTC. Translating gives CASSLRVGGQGDGYTF.

This chain connects TRBV19 to TRBJ1-4; TRBD1 matches 7 bases. The CDR3 is made up of 15 amino acids. V lost 6 bases to trimming and J lost 3 bases; unmatched junction nucleotides: 7. Germline assignment: CDR1 LNHDA and CDR2 SQIVND (reference sequence). The CDR3 coding sequence is TGTGCCAGTAGAGAATCGGGGACAGCTAATGAAAAACTGTTTTTT. As protein: CASRESGTANEKLFF.

The chain recombines TRBV12-3 or TRBV12-4 with TRBJ1-2; TRBD1 agrees at 7 bases. With V trimmed by 5 bases and J by 4 bases, 4 bases remained unmatched. This CDR3 region has 13 residues. The DNA for the CDR3 is TGTGCCAGCAGTGCCGGACAGGCCTATGGCTACACCTTC. Its protein is CASSAGQAYGYTF.

The V gene is TRBV27, the J gene TRBJ1-1; 8 nucleotides align to TRBD1. The V gene's germline CDR1 is MNHEY and CDR2 SMNVEV (reference sequence). This CDR3 region has 13 residues. The J segment lost 6 bases and the V segment lost 6 bases, leaving 6 bases of the junction unmatched. The CDR3 nucleotides are TGTGCCAGCAGCCGGACAGGGCTCTCTGAAGCTTTCTTT. Protein product: CASSRTGLSEAFF.

The chain combines TRBV9 with TRBJ1-1; 11 bases agree with TRBD1. The CDR3 extends over 15 amino acids. Germline lookup yields CDR1 SGDLS and CDR2 YYNGEE. V lost 0 bases, J lost 5 bases, and 3 bases stayed unmatched. The CDR3 bases are TGTGCCAGCAGCGTAGAGGGACAGGGGGGAACTGAAGCTTTCTTT. Its protein product is CASSVEGQGGTEAFF. Together with reference TRBV9 and TRBJ1-1, the CDR3 gives the full variable domain: DSGVTQTPKHLITATGQRVTLRCSPRSGDLSVYWYQQSLDQGLQFLIQYYNGEERAKGNILERFSAQQFPDLHSELNLSSLELGDSALYFCASSVEGQGGTEAFFGQGTRLTVV.

V is TRBV6-2 or TRBV6-3 and J is TRBJ2-2; 8 bases match TRBD2. V lost 6 bases and J lost 6; bases outside the gene matches: 3. The CDR3 extends over 13 amino acids. Germline CDR1 reads MNHEY; CDR2 reads SVGEGT. The CDR3 bases are TGTGCCAGCAGCCTCGGGGGGGCCGGGGAGCTGTTTTTT. Translating it yields CASSLGGAGELFF.

The chain has TRBV9 and TRBJ1-5, with 8 bases matching TRBD1. The V segment lost 3 bases and the J segment 9 bases; nucleotides outside the gene matches: 11. Germline V CDR1 and CDR2: SGDLS, YYNGEE. The CDR3 consists of 15 residues. As DNA, the CDR3 is TGTGCCAGCAGCGCAGGGACAGGCGGACTGGGGCCCCAGCATTTT. Translation: CASSAGTGGLGPQHF.

The chain employs TRBV18 and TRBJ1-2; 10 nucleotides align to TRBD1. Looked up from germline, CDR1 is KGHSH and CDR2 is LQKENI. This CDR3 has 14 residues. With V trimmed by 3 bases and J by 7 bases, 5 bases remained unmatched. CDR3 loop: CASSPAGTGAGYTF. The CDR3 DNA follows: TGTGCCAGCTCACCGGCCGGGACAGGGGCTGGCTACACCTTC.

The chain links TRBV30 to TRBJ2-7; tentative D call: TRBD1 (6 bases). Germline lookup yields CDR1 GTSNPN and CDR2 SVGIG (reference sequence). With 2 bases removed from V and 2 bases from J, the gap between germline ends came to 10 bases. The CDR3 length is 13 residues. Here the CDR3 reads CAWSRSGAYEQYF. DNA for the CDR3: TGTGCCTGGAGTAGGTCAGGGGCCTACGAGCAGTACTTC.

The rearrangement joins TRBV11-2 to TRBJ2-7; unclear D gene. The CDR3 sequence is 12 residues long. V was shortened by 1 base and J by 4 bases, with 5 bases between the two germline ends. The germline gives CDR1 SGHAT, CDR2 FQNNGV. The CDR3 spells CASSLVSYEQYF. As DNA, the CDR3 is TGTGCCAGCAGCTTAGTCTCTTACGAGCAGTACTTC.

The chain employs TRBV6-5 and TRBJ2-5; D is ambiguous. V shed 7 bases and J shed 0 bases, with 15 bases lying between them. CDR1 and CDR2 (germline): MNHEY, SVGAGI. This CDR3 has 15 residues. The CDR3 loop is CASTPALTYQETQYF. The CDR3 coding sequence is TGTGCCAGCACTCCAGCCCTGACATACCAAGAGACCCAGTACTTC.

The V and J genes are TRBV4-3 and TRBJ1-2; 7 bases map to TRBD1. The CDR3 is 15 amino acids. Germline V gene lookup returns CDR1 LGHNA and CDR2 YSLEER. V was clipped by 4 bases and J by 4 bases; unmatched bases: 9. The CDR3 DNA reads as TGCGCCAGCAGCCCCACCGACAGGGTCAGCTATGGCTACACCTTC. Translating gives CASSPTDRVSYGYTF.

This clone is a singleton in its sample. This chain links TRBV6-4 with TRBJ1-6, with TRBD1 identical over 7 bases. The CDR3 covers 14 residues. The J segment lost 7 bases and the V segment lost 6 bases, leaving 6 bases of the junction unmatched. CDR1 and CDR2 (germline): MRHNA, SNTAGT. The CDR3, as DNA: TGTGCCAGCAGAGAGGGGACAGAGAATTCACCCCTCCACTTT. It translates to CASREGTENSPLHF.

This clone was recorded only once. The J gene is TRBJ1-2, the V gene TRBV7-2; D is unclear. V was clipped by 1 base and J by 1 base, with 4 bases between them. Germline V gene data show CDR1 as SGHTA and CDR2 as FQGNSA. The CDR3 extends over 13 amino acids. The DNA for the CDR3 is TGTGCCAGCAGCTTAGGAGTTAACTATGGCTACACCTTC. Translation: CASSLGVNYGYTF.

The CDR3 bases are TGCGCCAGCAGTCAAGTTACAGGGGCCACAGGCTACACCTTC. This translates into CASSQVTGATGYTF. This rearrangement joins TRBV23-1 to TRBJ1-2, with 7 bases fitting TRBD1. TRBV23-1 falls under the ORF class, with uncertain function. Unmatched junction bases numbered 8, after V lost 2 bases and J lost 8 bases. CDR3 length equals 14 residues.

The chain employs TRBV6-1 and TRBJ1-5; D is undetermined. Trimming pared 2 bases from V and 6 bases from J, leaving 14 bases between. Germline V CDR1 and CDR2: MNHNS, SASEGT. CDR3 length: 15 residues. CDR3 nucleotides: TGTGCCAGCAGTGAATGGTTGGTAGGGAGTCAGCCCCAGCATTTT. Translation gives CASSEWLVGSQPQHF.

The genes are TRBV7-2 and TRBJ1-2; TRBD1 matches 7 bases. Germline V gene lookup returns CDR1 SGHTA and CDR2 FQGNSA. The CDR3 is 14 residues long. The junction had 6 bases not matched to a gene; V was cut back by 6 bases and J by 2 bases. The DNA of the CDR3 is TGTGCCAGCAGTCCGACAGGGTTCAACTATGGCTACACCTTC. This codes for CASSPTGFNYGYTF. Combining the CDR3 with reference TRBV7-2 and TRBJ1-2 gives the whole variable domain GAGVSQSPSNKVTEKGKDVELRCDPISGHTALYWYRQSLGQGLEFLIYFQGNSAPDKSGLPSDRFSAERTGGSVSTLTIQRTQQEDSAVYLCASSPTGFNYGYTFGSGTRLTVV.

The chain is built from TRBV2 and TRBJ1-6; 10 positions agree with TRBD1. CDR3 length: 15 residues. Germline trimming cut 4 bases from V and 7 bases from J; bases unmatched to any gene: 4. Germline V CDR1 and CDR2: SNHLY, FYNNEI. The CDR3 DNA sequence: TGTGCCAGCAGTGGGGACAGGGGCCTCAATTCACCCCTCCACTTT. It translates to CASSGDRGLNSPLHF.

This clone has a single count. The V call is TRBV6-1, the J call TRBJ1-2, with 7 positions matching TRBD1. This CDR3 has 15 amino acids. Germline-derived CDR1 and CDR2 are MNHNS and SASEGT. Unmatched junction bases numbered 9, after V lost 3 bases and J lost 5 bases. The DNA of the CDR3 is TGTGCCAGCAGTGACAGACAGGGTAGGAGGTATGGCTACACCTTC. Protein: CASSDRQGRRYGYTF.

The J gene is TRBJ1-2, the V gene TRBV4-1; weak D call: TRBD1 (5 bases). The V end lost 3 bases, the J end lost 4 bases, and 18 bases lay between the germline ends. CDR3 length: 16 residues. Germline V CDR1 and CDR2: MGHRA, YSYEKL. CDR3 protein: CASSQQEQDQIYGYTF. The CDR3 DNA sequence: TGCGCCAGCAGCCAGCAAGAACAGGACCAAATCTATGGCTACACCTTC.

CDR3: CASSPDRFNEKLFF. CDR3 nucleotide sequence: TGTGCCAGCTCCCCGGACAGATTTAATGAAAAACTGTTTTTT. The chain couples TRBV18 to TRBJ1-4; possibly TRBD1 for D (6 bases). This CDR3 region has 14 residues. CDR1 KGHSH and CDR2 LQKENI come from the germline V gene. V lost 6 bases and J lost 4, with 12 bases in between.

The CDR3 DNA is TGTGCCAGCAGCTCGACCGACAGGGCGACTGAAGCTTTCTTT. It encodes CASSSTDRATEAFF. The chain has TRBV13 and TRBJ1-1; 7 nucleotides align to TRBD1. The J segment lost 5 bases and the V segment lost 4 bases, leaving 7 bases of the junction unmatched. CDR3 length: 14 residues. Germline V gene sequence: CDR1 PRHDT, CDR2 FYEKMQ (reference sequence).

V is TRBV29-1 and J is TRBJ1-1; possible D gene TRBD1, 6 bases. Germline CDR1 and CDR2: SQVTM and ANQGSEA. CDR3 length: 12 amino acids. With 3 bases removed from V and 4 bases from J, the gap between germline ends came to 9 bases. The CDR3 spells CSVDTGSTEAFF. DNA of the CDR3: TGCAGCGTTGACACAGGGAGCACTGAAGCTTTCTTT.

The chain recombines TRBV30 with TRBJ2-3; TRBD2 matches 15 bases. Trimming removed 1 base from V and 9 bases from J; junction bases left unmatched: 5. The CDR3 length is 15 residues. Germline V gene sequence: CDR1 GTSNPN, CDR2 SVGIG (reference sequence). The CDR3 sequence is CAWSEGLAGGWTQYF. As DNA, the CDR3 is TGTGCCTGGAGTGAGGGACTAGCGGGGGGTTGGACGCAGTATTTT.

Written as DNA, the CDR3 is TGCGCCAGCAGCACGGTCCCGAACACTGAAGCTTTCTTT. Translation gives CASSTVPNTEAFF. V usage is TRBV5-1 and J usage is TRBJ1-1; D not certain. The CDR3 loop spans 13 amino acids. Deletions cut 4 bases from V and 1 base from J, with 8 bases between. CDR1 is SGHRS and CDR2 is YFSETQ in the germline V gene.

The J gene is TRBJ2-5, the V gene TRBV18; 7 bases are a match to TRBD1. The CDR3 loop spans 15 amino acids. Trimming cost V 3 bases and J 2 bases; bases outside gene matches: 6. Germline-derived CDR1 and CDR2 are KGHSH and LQKENI. CDR3 in DNA: TGTGCCAGCTCACCCCAGGGGGAACCACAAGAGACCCAGTACTTC. Translated: CASSPQGEPQETQYF.

This chain connects TRBV20-1 to TRBJ1-2; D remains unclear. The CDR3 has 14 amino acids. The germline CDR1 and CDR2 sequences are DFQATT and SNEGSKA (reference sequence). V lost 3 bases, J lost 0 bases, and 11 bases lay in between. DNA for the CDR3: TGCAGTGCTAGTAGTACAGTCTCTAACTATGGCTACACCTTC. Translating gives CSASSTVSNYGYTF.

The V and J genes are TRBV19 and TRBJ1-2; D gene unclear. CDR1 and CDR2 from the germline V gene are LNHDA and SQIVND (reference sequence). Trimming removed 8 bases at V and 2 bases at J, with 9 bases between. This CDR3 is 12 amino acids long. This CDR3 reads CASGGPNYGYTF. CDR3 sequence (DNA): TGTGCCAGTGGAGGGCCCAACTATGGCTACACCTTC. The entire variable domain, with the rest obtained from reference TRBV19 and TRBJ1-2, is as follows: DGGITQSPKYLFRKEGQNVTLSCEQNLNHDAMYWYRQDPGQGLRLIYYSQIVNDFQKGDIAEGYSVSREKKESFPLTVTSAQKNPTAFYLCASGGPNYGYTFGSGTRLTVV.

This chain uses TRBV7-3 with TRBJ1-1, with unresolved D. Deletions cut 1 base from V and 0 bases from J, with 3 bases between. CDR1 and CDR2 (germline): SGHTA, FQGTGA. CDR3 length: 13 residues. The CDR3 sequence is CASSLIVNTEAFF. CDR3 coding DNA: TGTGCCAGCAGCTTAATAGTGAACACTGAAGCTTTCTTT.

V usage is TRBV7-2 and J usage is TRBJ2-5, with TRBD1 as a possible D gene (6 bases). Per germline, CDR1 SGHTA and CDR2 FQGNSA. The ends were cut back, 0 bases at V and 3 bases at J, with 8 bases in the middle. The CDR3 is 14 residues long. In DNA form, the CDR3 reads TGTGCCAGCAGCTTAGCGAACAGGGAAGAGACCCAGTACTTC. It encodes CASSLANREETQYF.